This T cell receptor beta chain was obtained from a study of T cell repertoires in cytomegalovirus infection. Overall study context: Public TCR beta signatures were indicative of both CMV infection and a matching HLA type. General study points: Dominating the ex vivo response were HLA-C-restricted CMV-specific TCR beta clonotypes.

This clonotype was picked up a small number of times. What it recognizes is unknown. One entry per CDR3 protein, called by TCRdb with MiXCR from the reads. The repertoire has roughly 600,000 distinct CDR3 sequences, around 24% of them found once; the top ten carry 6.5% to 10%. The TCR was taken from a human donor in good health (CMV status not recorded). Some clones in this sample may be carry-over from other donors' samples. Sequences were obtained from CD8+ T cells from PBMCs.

The CDR3 DNA follows: TGCAGCGTACCAAGGGACGTTTATGGCTACACCTTC. Amino acid sequence: CSVPRDVYGYTF. The genes are TRBV29-1 and TRBJ1-2, with D possibly matching TRBD1 (5 bases). CDR1 SQVTM and CDR2 ANQGSEA come from the germline V gene. The CDR3 covers 12 residues. The V end lost 6 bases, the J end lost 5 bases, and 13 bases lay between the germline ends.